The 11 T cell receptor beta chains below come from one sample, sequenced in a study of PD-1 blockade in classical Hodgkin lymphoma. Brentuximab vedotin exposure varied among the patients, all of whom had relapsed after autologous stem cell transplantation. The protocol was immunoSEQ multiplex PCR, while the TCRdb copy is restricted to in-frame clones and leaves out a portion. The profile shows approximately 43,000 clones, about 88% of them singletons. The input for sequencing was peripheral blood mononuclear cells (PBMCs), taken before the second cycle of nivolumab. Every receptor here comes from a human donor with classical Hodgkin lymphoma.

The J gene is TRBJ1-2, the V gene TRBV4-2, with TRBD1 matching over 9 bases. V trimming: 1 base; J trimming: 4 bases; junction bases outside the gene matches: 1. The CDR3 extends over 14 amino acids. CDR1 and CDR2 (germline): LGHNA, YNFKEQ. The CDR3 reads CASSQAGQGYGYTF. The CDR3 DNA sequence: TGTGCCAGCAGCCAAGCGGGACAGGGCTATGGCTACACCTTC.

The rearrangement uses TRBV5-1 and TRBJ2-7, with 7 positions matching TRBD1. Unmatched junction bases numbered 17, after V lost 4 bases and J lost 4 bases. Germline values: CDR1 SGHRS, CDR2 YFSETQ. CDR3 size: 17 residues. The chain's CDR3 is CASSPTGQDLSAYEQYF. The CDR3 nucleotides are TGCGCCAGCAGCCCAACCGGACAGGACTTAAGTGCGTACGAGCAGTACTTC.

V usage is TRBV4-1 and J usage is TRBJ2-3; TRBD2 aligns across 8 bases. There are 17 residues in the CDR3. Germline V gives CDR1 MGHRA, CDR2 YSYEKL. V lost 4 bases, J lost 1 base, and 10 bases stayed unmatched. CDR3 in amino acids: CASSLAGPTARTDTQYF. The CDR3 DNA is TGCGCCAGCAGCCTAGCGGGACCGACCGCCCGCACAGATACGCAGTATTTT.

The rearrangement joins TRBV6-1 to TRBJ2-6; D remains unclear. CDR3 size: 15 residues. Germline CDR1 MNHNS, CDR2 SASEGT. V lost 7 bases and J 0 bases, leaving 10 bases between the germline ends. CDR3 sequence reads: CASNPDGSGANVLTF. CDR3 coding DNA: TGTGCCAGCAATCCGGACGGCTCTGGGGCCAACGTCCTGACTTTC.

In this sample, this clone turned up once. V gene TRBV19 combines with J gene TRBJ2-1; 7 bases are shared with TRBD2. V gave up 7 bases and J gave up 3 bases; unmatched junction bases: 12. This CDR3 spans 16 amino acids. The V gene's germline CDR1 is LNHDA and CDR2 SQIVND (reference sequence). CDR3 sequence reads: CASNTGTTLGYNEQFF. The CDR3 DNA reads TGTGCCAGTAATACTGGGACTACTTTAGGCTACAATGAGCAGTTCTTC. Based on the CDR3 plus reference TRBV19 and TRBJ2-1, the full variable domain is DGGITQSPKYLFRKEGQNVTLSCEQNLNHDAMYWYRQDPGQGLRLIYYSQIVNDFQKGDIAEGYSVSREKKESFPLTVTSAQKNPTAFYLCASNTGTTLGYNEQFFGPGTRLTVL.

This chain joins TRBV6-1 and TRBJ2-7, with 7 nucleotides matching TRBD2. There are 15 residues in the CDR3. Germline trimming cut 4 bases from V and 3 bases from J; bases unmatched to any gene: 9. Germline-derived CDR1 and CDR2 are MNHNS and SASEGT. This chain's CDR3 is CASSVGGTKIYEQYF. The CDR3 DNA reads TGTGCCAGCAGTGTCGGGGGGACTAAAATCTACGAGCAGTACTTC.

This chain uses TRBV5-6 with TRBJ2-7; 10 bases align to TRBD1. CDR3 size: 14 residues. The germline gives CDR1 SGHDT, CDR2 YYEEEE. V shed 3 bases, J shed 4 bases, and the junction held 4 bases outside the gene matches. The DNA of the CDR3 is TGTGCCAGCAGCTGGACAGGGGGGGGATACGAGCAGTACTTC. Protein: CASSWTGGGYEQYF.

The CDR3 DNA reads as TGCGCCAGCAGCTCTAGCGTCCTCAAGGGGGATACGCAGTATTTT. This encodes CASSSSVLKGDTQYF. This chain joins TRBV5-1 and TRBJ2-3; tentative D call: TRBD2 (6 bases). The length of the CDR3 is 15 residues. Trimming left V 3 bases short and J 6 bases short, with 17 bases between. Germline CDR1 reads SGHRS; CDR2 reads YFSETQ.

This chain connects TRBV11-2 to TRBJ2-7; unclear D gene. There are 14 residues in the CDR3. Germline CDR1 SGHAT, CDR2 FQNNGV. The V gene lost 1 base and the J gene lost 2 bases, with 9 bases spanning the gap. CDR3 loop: CASSLARSPYEQYF. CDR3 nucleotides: TGTGCCAGCAGCTTAGCGCGCTCCCCCTACGAGCAGTACTTC.

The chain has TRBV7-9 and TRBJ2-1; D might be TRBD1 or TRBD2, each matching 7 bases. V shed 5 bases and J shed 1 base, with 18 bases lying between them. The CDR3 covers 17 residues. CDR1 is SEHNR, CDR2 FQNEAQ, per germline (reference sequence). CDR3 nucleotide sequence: TGTGCCAGCAGCATCGGGGGAGGGGGCCTTTCCTACAATGAGCAGTTCTTC. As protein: CASSIGGGGLSYNEQFF.

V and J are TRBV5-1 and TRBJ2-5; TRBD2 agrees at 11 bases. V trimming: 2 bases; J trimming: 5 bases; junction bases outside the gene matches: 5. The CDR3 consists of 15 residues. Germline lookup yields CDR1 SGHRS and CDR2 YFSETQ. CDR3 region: CASSLIAGGGETQYF. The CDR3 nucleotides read TGCGCCAGCAGCTTAATAGCGGGAGGGGGTGAGACCCAGTACTTC.